The 20 T cell receptor beta chains below all came from one sample that was sequenced in a study of shared clonotypes between healthy human individuals. Sequencing was performed with immunoSEQ multiplex PCR; in TCRdb, only in-frame clones are kept and a portion is missing. The table records under 2.5 million clones, approximately 90% of them present only once. Specimen: naive CD4+ T cells from PBMCs. As for subset: CD45RA+ positively selected. The receptors were sampled from a man aged 18 to 30 in good health. Some clones in this sample may be carry-over from other donors' samples.

The gene calls are TRBV2 and TRBJ2-7; 9 bases match TRBD1. The junction had 4 bases not matched to a gene; V was cut back by 6 bases and J by 1 base. Germline V gene sequence: CDR1 SNHLY, CDR2 FYNNEI. The CDR3 sequence is 14 residues long. The CDR3 sequence is CASRGQGNSYEQYF. The CDR3 nucleotides read TGTGCCAGCAGGGGACAGGGAAATTCCTACGAGCAGTACTTC.

The chain carries TRBV29-1 and TRBJ2-7; unclear D gene. Per germline, CDR1 SQVTM and CDR2 ANQGSEA. Trimming removed 4 bases at V and 1 base at J, with 8 bases between. This CDR3 contains 12 residues. The CDR3 coding sequence is TGCAGCGTTGGTCGGGTTTCCTACGAGCAGTACTTC. Translation: CSVGRVSYEQYF.

The chain employs TRBV5-1 and TRBJ1-4, with 9 bases matching TRBD1. V was pared by 1 base and J by 5 bases, with 3 bases of the junction left unmatched. The CDR3 spans 15 residues. Looked up from germline, CDR1 is SGHRS and CDR2 is YFSETQ. Written as DNA, the CDR3 is TGCGCCAGCAGCTTGACCGGGACAGGGAATGAAAAACTGTTTTTT. Translating it yields CASSLTGTGNEKLFF.

This chain uses TRBV6-1 with TRBJ2-7, with D unclear. Trimming removed 7 bases from V and 0 bases from J, with 16 bases in between. This CDR3 is 15 amino acids long. CDR1 is MNHNS and CDR2 is SASEGT in the germline V gene. The CDR3 DNA is TGTGCCAGCACCTCTCTGGGCGCTAGCTCCTACGAGCAGTACTTC. Amino acid sequence: CASTSLGASSYEQYF.

The CDR3 here is CASSITLSGANVLTF. In nucleotides, the CDR3 is TGTGCCAGTAGTATTACCCTCTCTGGGGCCAACGTCCTGACTTTC. The rearrangement uses TRBV19 and TRBJ2-6; D ambiguous. The CDR3 has 15 residues. Between the trimmed V and J ends, which lost 3 bases and 0 bases, there was a span of 6 bases. Germline CDR1 reads LNHDA; CDR2 reads SQIVND (reference sequence).

The V and J genes are TRBV18 and TRBJ1-4; no reliable D call. Trimming took 3 bases from V and 7 from J, leaving 21 bases between them. The CDR3 spans 17 residues. Germline V gene lookup returns CDR1 KGHSH and CDR2 LQKENI. CDR3 in DNA: TGTGCCAGCTCACCGACTGAGGGTATTGGCGTGCGTGAAAAACTGTTTTTT. Encoded protein: CASSPTEGIGVREKLFF.

This clone came up once. This sample also contains other DNA sequences that code for the same CDR3. The genes are TRBV9 and TRBJ2-3; no firm D call. CDR1 SGDLS and CDR2 YYNGEE come from the germline V gene. The ends were cut back, 4 bases at V and 2 bases at J, with 5 bases in the middle. The CDR3 has 12 amino acids. The CDR3 loop is CASSPYTDTQYF. The CDR3 bases are TGTGCCAGCAGCCCTTACACAGATACGCAGTATTTT.

The chain joins TRBV28 to TRBJ2-1; D unclear. With 5 bases removed from V and 6 bases from J, the gap between germline ends came to 11 bases. There are 13 residues in the CDR3. Germline V gene lookup returns CDR1 MDHEN and CDR2 SYDVKM. The CDR3 sequence: CASSIGPLNEQFF. In nucleotides, the CDR3 is TGTGCCAGCAGTATAGGGCCTCTCAATGAGCAGTTCTTC.

V usage is TRBV9 and J usage is TRBJ2-7, with a weak D call TRBD2 (5 bases). Trimming took 4 bases from V and 0 from J, leaving 17 bases between them. The CDR3 length is 16 residues. CDR1 is SGDLS, CDR2 YYNGEE, per germline. CDR3 protein: CASSPPYGESSYEQYF. DNA of the CDR3: TGTGCCAGCAGCCCCCCCTACGGGGAGAGCTCCTACGAGCAGTACTTC.

The chain employs TRBV5-4 and TRBJ2-6; TRBD1 aligns across 7 bases. V was pared by 4 bases and J by 2 bases, with 9 bases of the junction left unmatched. This CDR3 comprises 17 residues. Germline assignment: CDR1 SGHNT and CDR2 YYREEE (reference sequence). CDR3 sequence (DNA): TGTGCCAGCAGCCCAAAGACAGGGAGCGCTGGGGCCAACGTCCTGACTTTC. It yields the protein CASSPKTGSAGANVLTF.

The chain carries TRBV6-5 and TRBJ1-1, with 10 bases lining up with TRBD1. The CDR3 extends over 13 amino acids. Trimming cost V 5 bases and J 9 bases; bases outside gene matches: 6. Germline values: CDR1 MNHEY, CDR2 SVGAGI. This CDR3 reads CASSTRQGAQAFF. The CDR3 DNA sequence: TGTGCCAGCAGTACCCGACAGGGGGCTCAAGCTTTCTTT.

CDR3: CASSLGGRNQPQHF. CDR3 sequence (DNA): TGTGCCAGCAGCTTGGGCGGGCGCAATCAGCCCCAGCATTTT. The chain couples TRBV5-6 to TRBJ1-5; D uncertain. The germline gives CDR1 SGHDT, CDR2 YYEEEE. This CDR3 region has 14 residues. Trimming removed 0 bases at V and 2 bases at J, with 6 bases between. The variable domain in full, with the rest retrieved from reference TRBV5-6 and TRBJ1-5, is DAGVTQSPTHLIKTRGQQVTLRCSPKSGHDTVSWYQQALGQGPQFIFQYYEEEERQRGNFPDRFSGHQFPNYSSELNVNALLLGDSALYLCASSLGGRNQPQHFGDGTRLSIL.

The chain couples TRBV4-3 to TRBJ2-1; D gene uncertain. CDR3 length: 15 residues. Germline V gives CDR1 LGHNA, CDR2 YSLEER. V was clipped by 0 bases and J by 6 bases, with 12 bases between them. CDR3 sequence (DNA): TGCGCCAGCAGCCAAGATCTAGGAGTTTTCAATGAGCAGTTCTTC. It encodes CASSQDLGVFNEQFF.

The chain has TRBV7-8 and TRBJ1-4; TRBD1 aligns across 7 bases. The CDR3 runs to 14 residues. Per the germline V gene, CDR1 is SGHVS and CDR2 is FQNEAQ. V lost 4 bases and J lost 8; bases outside the gene matches: 7. The CDR3: CASSSNRGQEKLFF. The CDR3 DNA is TGTGCCAGCAGCTCAAACAGGGGTCAGGAAAAACTGTTTTTT.

This chain joins TRBV6-1 and TRBJ2-3; possible D gene TRBD2, 5 bases. CDR1 MNHNS and CDR2 SASEGT come from the germline V gene. Trimming took 9 bases from V and 2 from J, leaving 12 bases between them. The CDR3 extends over 13 amino acids. The DNA of the CDR3 is TGTGCCAGTGAGGACTTTCACACAGATACGCAGTATTTT. Protein sequence: CASEDFHTDTQYF.

V is TRBV6-1 and J is TRBJ1-4; no definite D call. This CDR3 region has 14 residues. Germline CDR1 reads MNHNS; CDR2 reads SASEGT. V gave up 6 bases and J gave up 3 bases, with 11 bases separating them. CDR3 in DNA: TGTGCCAGCAGCGACGCAGATTCTAATGAAAAACTGTTTTTT. Amino acids: CASSDADSNEKLFF.

The genes are TRBV7-2 and TRBJ2-3; possibly TRBD1 or TRBD2 for D (5 bases each). The V gene's germline CDR1 is SGHTA and CDR2 FQGNSA. The CDR3 spans 17 residues. Between the trimmed V and J ends, which lost 3 bases and 4 bases, there was a span of 20 bases. CDR3 loop: CASSLRAGMERADTQYF. The CDR3 DNA reads as TGTGCCAGCAGCTTGCGGGCAGGGATGGAGAGGGCAGATACGCAGTATTTT.

J is TRBJ1-5 and V is TRBV15, with unresolved D. V gave up 4 bases and J gave up 5 bases, with 15 bases separating them. Germline loops: CDR1 LNHNV, CDR2 YYDKDF (reference sequence). There are 15 residues in the CDR3. CDR3 DNA sequence: TGTGCCACCAGCATCACTAAAACCGGGGATCAGCCCCAGCATTTT. This sequence encodes CATSITKTGDQPQHF.

The rearrangement uses TRBV7-7 and TRBJ1-4, with 9 positions matching TRBD1. The CDR3 consists of 15 residues. Germline CDR1 and CDR2: SSHAT and FNYEAQ (reference sequence). Trimming cost V 5 bases and J 5 bases; bases outside gene matches: 6. For the CDR3, the DNA is TGTGCCAGCAGCCCTGGGACAGGGAACAATGAAAAACTGTTTTTT. Protein sequence: CASSPGTGNNEKLFF. The whole variable domain, remainder taken from reference TRBV7-7 and TRBJ1-4, is GAGVSQSPRYKVTKRGQDVTLRCDPISSHATLYWYQQALGQGPEFLTYFNYEAQPDKSGLPSDRFSAERPEGSISTLTIQRTEQRDSAMYRCASSPGTGNNEKLFFGSGTQLSVL.

CDR3 in amino acids: CAWSSAFNQPQHF. For the CDR3, the DNA is TGTGCCTGGAGTTCGGCCTTCAATCAGCCCCAGCATTTT. The rearrangement uses TRBV30 and TRBJ1-5, with unresolved D. Between the trimmed V and J ends, which lost 2 bases and 3 bases, there was a span of 8 bases. CDR1 is GTSNPN and CDR2 is SVGIG in the germline V gene (reference sequence). The CDR3 is 13 amino acids. Based on the CDR3 plus reference TRBV30 and TRBJ1-5, the full variable domain is SQTIHQWPATLVQPVGSPLSLECTVEGTSNPNLYWYRQAAGRGLQLLFYSVGIGQISSEVPQNLSASRPQDRQFILSSKKLLLSDSGFYLCAWSSAFNQPQHFGDGTRLSIL.